A selection of T cell receptor beta chains follows, all from one sample in a study of blood T cell repertoires in COVID-19. Clones were sequenced by immunoSEQ multiplex PCR, and TCRdb holds only the in-frame ones, with some missing. The sample yields around 150,000 clones, roughly 81% seen once. Material: peripheral blood. These receptors all come from a woman aged 45-60 years with active or convalescent COVID-19. The conserved cysteine and the conserved F or W are not part of the CDR3 here. The D gene is left open where the match is weak.

d_call v_call cdr3_aa
. TRBV13 ASNKVALSSYNEQF
. TRBV5-4 ASSFDRSTEAF
. TRBV29-1 SVEDRAGGYEQY
. TRBV19 ASSRELSSYNSPLH
TRBD2 TRBV19 ASSSKLGLAGGRSYNEQF
TRBD2 TRBV6-1 ASSEWASGSPNEQF
. TRBV3-1/TRBV3-2 ASTSPLH
. TRBV7-2 ASSLVSRGEQY
. TRBV9 ASSVGASPTYNEQF
. TRBV19 ASSIGGTNTEAF
TRBD1 TRBV6-2/TRBV6-3 ASSPRQGFGYT
TRBD2 TRBV18 ASSAGLAGGPSDEQF
. TRBV7-2 ASSALSGAYNEQF
TRBD1 TRBV6-5 ASSIDNRGGFEQY
TRBD1 TRBV7-8 ASSPYPGDRMYGRYGYT
. TRBV7-2 ASSLGGQIGQPQH
. TRBV29-1 SVEASPGY
. TRBV5-1 ASSLGAGEGNSPLH
TRBD2 TRBV2 ASSAGLVGGTGELF
. TRBV28 ASSSNRGGQGRAQPQH
TRBD2 TRBV6-2/TRBV6-3 ASSWGREGETQY
TRBD2 TRBV6-2/TRBV6-3 ASSVSGRGTDTQY
. TRBV7-9 ASSQIGKNIQY
. TRBV5-6 ASSLAAGLSTDTQY
. TRBV6-5 ASSYDGDYGYT
TRBD2 TRBV4-3 ASSRSGGDNEQF
. TRBV5-5 ASSLLDKQEQY
. TRBV7-6 ASSSGPGGSTYEQY
TRBD1 TRBV7-8 ASSLMFGQDQLF
. TRBV7-8 ASSLFPYQGRVYEQY
TRBD1 TRBV4-3 ASSRNRGTANEQF
TRBD2 TRBV7-6 ASSILAGENTGELF
TRBD1 TRBV6-5 ASSFDRDREETQY
. TRBV6-2/TRBV6-3 ASSYGRSNTEAF
. TRBV19 ASSIDRAPWPQH
. TRBV6-1 ASRETWQGFSYEQY
. TRBV30 AWRGNPSYNSPLH
. TRBV30 AWIGSSYNEQF
TRBD2 TRBV6-5 ASNSGTSGRNEQY
. TRBV7-2 ASSLGWGPQETQY
. TRBV19 ASSIRRGNQPQH